This record looks at one TCR beta chain sequence and its context. The CDR3 length is 13 residues. Trimming cost V 0 bases and J 8 bases, with 8 bases left between them. In germline, CDR1 is SGHRS, CDR2 YFSETQ. The sample comes from a study of CD8 T cells in Susac syndrome. Turning to the study itself: Five or six sequenced Susac syndrome patients had clinically active disease, while eight were in remission.

Memory subsets were defined for TEMRA sorting by CD27 and CD45RA staining. Sequencing was performed on total CD8+ T cells and also on sorted CD8+ TEMRA cells from about six Susac syndrome patients. The authors negatively isolated CD8+ and CD4+ T cells and FACS-enriched TEMRA cells. When the RNA was reverse transcribed, random hexamers were used with an input of roughly 0.5 to 1 ug. TCRdb analysed the immunoSEQ multiplex PCR reads with MiXCR anew, one entry per CDR3 protein. The table lists just over 2,500 distinct CDR3 sequences, roughly four fifths of them singletons. This receptor was taken from a human donor with Susac syndrome. Material for sequencing was CD8+ TEMRA cells from PBMCs. Subset described: FACS-sorted terminally differentiated effector memory CD8+ T cells re-expressing CD45RA (CD8+ TEMRA). The chain recombines TRBV5-1 with TRBJ1-4, with unresolved D. The CDR3: CASSLAPQEKLFF. Written as DNA, the CDR3 is TGCGCCAGCAGCTTGGCCCCCCAGGAAAAACTGTTTTTT.